Listed below are T cell receptor beta chains from one sample, sequenced in a study of cytomegalovirus exposure and HLA in healthy donors. Some clones are missing from TCRdb's copy, which holds only in-frame ones; the method was immunoSEQ multiplex PCR. The data show around 200,000 clones, with 81% seen just once and over 0.95% held by the top ten. The sequenced material came from PBMCs. These receptors came from a young woman in good health and CMV-seronegative. Both conserved end residues are part of each CDR3. A D gene is named only where the DNA matches it firmly. Rows may omit the clone size; those that give it use once, few, many or a size class.

D gene	clone size	V gene	J gene	CDR3 protein	CDR3 DNA
TRBD1	NA	TRBV2	TRBJ2-5	CASSAGTVQETQYF	TGTGCCAGCAGCGCCGGGACAGTCCAAGAGACCCAGTACTTC
NA	NA	TRBV2	TRBJ1-6	CASGSVRVYNSPLHF	TGTGCCAGCGGATCGGTCCGGGTTTATAATTCACCCCTCCACTTT
TRBD2	few	TRBV6-5	TRBJ2-7	CASISGGRGEQYF	TGTGCCAGCATATCTGGCGGGAGGGGCGAGCAGTACTTC
TRBD1	NA	TRBV9	TRBJ2-1	CASSAGQPSYNEQFF	TGTGCCAGCAGCGCGGGACAGCCCTCCTACAATGAGCAGTTCTTC
NA	NA	TRBV19	TRBJ1-2	CASSIGGGYGYTF	TGTGCCAGTAGTATAGGAGGAGGCTATGGCTACACCTTC
TRBD2	once	TRBV7-2	TRBJ2-3	CASSPWPGLVADTQYF	TGTGCCAGCAGCCCGTGGCCGGGACTAGTCGCCGATACGCAGTATTTT
NA	NA	TRBV19	TRBJ2-5	CASSIGRSTFDQETQYF	TGTGCCAGTAGTATAGGTAGATCTACCTTTGACCAAGAGACCCAGTACTTC
TRBD2	NA	TRBV30	TRBJ2-1	CAWGGLAGGRRTNEQFF	TGTGCCTGGGGGGGACTAGCGGGAGGACGGCGGACCAATGAGCAGTTCTTC
NA	NA	TRBV29-1	TRBJ1-5	CSVEMGVGNQPQHF	TGCAGCGTTGAGATGGGAGTTGGCAATCAGCCCCAGCATTTT
NA	NA	TRBV2	TRBJ2-7	CASNLAGSYEQYF	TGTGCCAGCAACCTCGCGGGGTCCTACGAGCAGTACTTC
NA	NA	TRBV4-1	TRBJ1-5	CASSPGGRSSNQPQHF	TGCGCCAGCAGCCCGGGGGGCAGGAGCAGCAATCAGCCCCAGCATTTT
NA	NA	TRBV30	TRBJ1-1	CAWSVVGGFNTEAFF	TGTGCCTGGAGTGTAGTAGGGGGATTTAACACTGAAGCTTTCTTT
NA	NA	TRBV5-1	TRBJ2-7	CASSLDSLSKEQYF	TGCGCCAGCAGCCTGGACAGTTTAAGTAAGGAGCAGTACTTC
NA	NA	TRBV5-1	TRBJ2-3	CASSLSGEDTQYF	TGCGCCAGCAGCTTGTCAGGGGAGGATACGCAGTATTTT
TRBD1	NA	TRBV18	TRBJ1-4	CASSRQGPTNEKLFF	TGTGCCAGCTCGCGACAGGGGCCAACTAATGAAAAACTGTTTTTT
TRBD1	many	TRBV19	TRBJ1-2	CASRPGQGNYGYTF	TGTGCCAGTAGACCGGGACAGGGGAACTATGGCTACACCTTC
NA	few	TRBV7-9	TRBJ2-7	CASSPTGVRSYEQYF	TGTGCCAGCAGCCCGACGGGGGTCCGGTCCTACGAGCAGTACTTC
TRBD2	NA	TRBV18	TRBJ2-1	CASSQQKWTSGYSEQFF	TGTGCCAGCTCACAACAAAAGTGGACTAGCGGGTACAGTGAGCAGTTCTTC
NA	NA	TRBV18	TRBJ1-3	CASSPRKAGANGNTIYF	TGTGCCAGCTCACCTAGGAAGGCGGGGGCGAATGGAAACACCATATATTTT
TRBD1	few	TRBV27	TRBJ1-1	CASSPPTDRVEAFF	TGTGCCAGCAGTCCCCCAACCGACAGGGTTGAAGCTTTCTTT
NA	NA	TRBV5-5	TRBJ1-4	CASSLVPGNGNEKLFF	TGTGCCAGCAGCTTGGTACCAGGGAACGGTAATGAAAAACTGTTTTTT
TRBD1	once	TRBV18	TRBJ2-5	CASSPVMTGVGETQYF	TGTGCCAGCTCACCCGTAATGACAGGGGTCGGGGAGACCCAGTACTTC
TRBD2	once	TRBV2	TRBJ2-6	CARGDYGSGANVLTF	TGTGCCAGGGGGGACTATGGCTCTGGGGCCAACGTCCTGACTTTC
TRBD1	few	TRBV2	TRBJ1-2	CASSGTVADGYTF	TGTGCCAGCAGCGGGACAGTGGCGGATGGCTACACCTTC
NA	NA	TRBV11-2	TRBJ1-3	CASSLGAGTRFSGNTIYF	TGTGCCAGCAGCTTAGGGGCCGGGACACGATTCTCTGGAAACACCATATATTTT
TRBD1	NA	TRBV5-1	TRBJ1-1	CASSPDRVYSEAFF	TGCGCCAGCAGCCCAGACAGGGTGTATTCTGAAGCTTTCTTT
TRBD1	NA	TRBV4-1	TRBJ2-7	CASSGGTGGAEQYF	TGCGCCAGCAGTGGTGGGACAGGGGGTGCCGAGCAGTACTTC
NA	NA	TRBV11-2	TRBJ2-7	CASSFPSNEQYF	TGTGCCAGCAGCTTTCCTAGCAACGAGCAGTACTTC